Listed here are 5 T cell receptor beta chains from one sample, sequenced in a study of vaccination effects on CD4 cells after COVID-19. Here immunoSEQ multiplex PCR was the method, and the copy in TCRdb shows in-frame clones only, minus some. The sample has roughly 30,000 clones, approximately 77% seen once; the top ten hold 5.5% to 8.5%. These receptors' targets are unknown. Cultured cells yielded isolated CD4+ T cells after nine to ten days. A PCR test confirmed that the person had SARS-CoV-2 infection between March and December 2020. Subjects were given two BNT162b2 or mRNA-1273 vaccine doses. The source was CD4+ T cells from PBMCs cultured without peptide, collected after COVID-19 vaccination. These receptors were taken from a human donor who had a prior SARS-CoV-2 infection.

This clone has only one observation. The chain has TRBV2 and TRBJ1-3, with D unresolved. Looked up from germline, CDR1 is SNHLY and CDR2 is FYNNEI. There are 14 residues in the CDR3. V lost 7 bases to trimming and J lost 3 bases, with 13 bases between them. The CDR3 DNA follows: TGTGCCAGCAAGCTAGGTTCGGGTGGAAACACCATATATTTT. It translates to CASKLGSGGNTIYF. Full variable domain (outside the CDR3, taken from reference TRBV2 and TRBJ1-3): EPEVTQTPSHQVTQMGQEVILRCVPISNHLYFYWYRQILGQKVEFLVSFYNNEISEKSEIFDDQFSVERPDGSNFTLKIRSTKLEDSAMYFCASKLGSGGNTIYFGEGSWLTVV.

The genes are TRBV19 and TRBJ2-3, with D perhaps being TRBD1 or TRBD2 (5 bases each). Deletions cut 5 bases from V and 5 bases from J, with 14 bases between. Germline V gives CDR1 LNHDA, CDR2 SQIVND (reference sequence). The CDR3 length is 14 residues. As DNA, the CDR3 is TGTGCCAGTAGTCGAACGGGGACGGGAGATACGCAGTATTTT. Residues: CASSRTGTGDTQYF.

This sequence joins TRBV6-5 and TRBJ2-7, with 7 bases aligning to TRBD1. This CDR3 comprises 15 residues. The J segment lost 2 bases and the V segment lost 6 bases, leaving 10 bases of the junction unmatched. Per the germline V gene, CDR1 is MNHEY and CDR2 is SVGAGI. The CDR3 bases are TGTGCCAGCAGACATGACAGGGAACCGGCCTACGAGCAGTACTTC. It encodes CASRHDREPAYEQYF.

V gene TRBV5-1 combines with J gene TRBJ1-3; TRBD1 matches at 7 bases. Trimming removed 0 bases from V and 4 bases from J; junction bases left unmatched: 1. The CDR3 has 14 amino acids. Germline V gene lookup returns CDR1 SGHRS and CDR2 YFSETQ. CDR3 loop: CASSLGQGGNTIYF. CDR3 in DNA: TGCGCCAGCAGCTTGGGACAGGGCGGAAACACCATATATTTT. Based on the CDR3 plus reference TRBV5-1 and TRBJ1-3, the full variable domain is KAGVTQTPRYLIKTRGQQVTLSCSPISGHRSVSWYQQTPGQGLQFLFEYFSETQRNKGNFPGRFSGRQFSNSRSEMNVSTLELGDSALYLCASSLGQGGNTIYFGEGSWLTVV.

This clone occurred a few times. V and J are TRBV3-1 (or the pseudogene TRBV3-2) and TRBJ1-6; 12 bases are shared with TRBD1. The CDR3 has 18 amino acids. Germline assignment: CDR1 LGHDT and CDR2 YNNKEL (reference sequence). The trim removed 4 bases at V and 0 bases at J, leaving 4 bases unmatched. The CDR3 spells CASSRDRGLSSYNSPLHF. CDR3 DNA: TGTGCCAGCAGCCGGGACAGGGGGCTAAGCTCCTATAATTCACCCCTCCACTTT.